Presented here are 13 T cell receptor beta chains from one specimen sequenced in a study of vaccination and CD4 T cells after COVID-19. Indicated treatment: roughly ten-day PBMC culture with coronavirus spike peptide pools or control peptides (ViraFEST assay). Their antigens are not known. Sequence data for DNA of cultured CD4+ T cells were generated by the Oncomine TCR Beta short-read assay. TCRdb reprocessed the PCR reads with MiXCR, giving one entry per CDR3 protein. The table includes 15,000 to 20,000 distinct CDR3 sequences, around 40% detected once. Specimen: CD4+ T cells from blood, cultured in vitro, collected after SARS-CoV-2 vaccination. All receptors come from a human donor who had recovered from COVID-19.

The CDR3 spells CASRRPSADKNNEKLFF. In DNA form, the CDR3 reads TGTGCCAGCAGACGACCCTCTGCGGACAAAAATAATGAAAAACTGTTTTTT. The rearrangement links TRBV6-2 or TRBV6-3 to TRBJ1-4; D might be TRBD1 (5 bases). V was cut by 6 bases and J by 4 bases, with 21 bases left in between. The CDR3 has 17 amino acids. Germline values: CDR1 MNHEY, CDR2 SVGEGT.

By frequency in the sample, this clonotype is medium-sized. The J gene is TRBJ2-1, the V gene TRBV20-1, with D uncertain. Looked up from germline, CDR1 is DFQATT and CDR2 is SNEGSKA (reference sequence). The germline V and J ends were trimmed by 1 base and 2 bases, with 12 bases remaining between them. The CDR3 contains 15 residues. CDR3 DNA sequence: TGCAGTGCTAGAGGGCCTACCGGAACCTACAATGAGCAGTTCTTC. Protein: CSARGPTGTYNEQFF.

J is TRBJ2-2 and V is TRBV20-1; no clear D. CDR1 and CDR2 (germline): DFQATT, SNEGSKA (reference sequence). The CDR3 spans 16 residues. Trimming took off 5 bases at V and 4 bases at J, with 20 bases between the two ends. CDR3 DNA: TGCAGTGCTGGCAGTCAGGCAAACCACCCCACCGGGGAGCTGTTTTTT. It is translated as CSAGSQANHPTGELFF.

This clonotype is medium-sized. The rearrangement joins TRBV20-1 to TRBJ2-7, with D perhaps being TRBD1 or TRBD2 (5 bases each). Per the germline V gene, CDR1 is DFQATT and CDR2 is SNEGSKA (reference sequence). The CDR3 length is 13 residues. V dropped 6 bases and J dropped 2 bases, with 14 bases sitting between them. CDR3 in DNA: TGCAGTGCCCTTCCGGGGCACCCCTACGAGCAGTACTTC. The encoded protein is CSALPGHPYEQYF.

The V and J genes are TRBV6-2 or TRBV6-3 and TRBJ2-1; unclear D gene. Trimming took 7 bases from V and 0 from J, leaving 7 bases between them. The CDR3 is made up of 13 amino acids. Germline CDR1 and CDR2: MNHEY and SVGEGT. The CDR3 sequence: CASMVRSYNEQFF. CDR3 nucleotides: TGTGCCAGCATGGTACGCTCCTACAATGAGCAGTTCTTC.

J is TRBJ2-3 and V is TRBV2; the D gene is possibly TRBD1 (6 bases). Germline V gene lookup returns CDR1 SNHLY and CDR2 FYNNEI. CDR3 length equals 14 residues. V gave up 1 base and J gave up 12 bases, with 17 bases separating them. The DNA for the CDR3 is TGTGCCAGCAGTGAAGGGGCCCTACAGGGAGTACAGTATTTT. Translation: CASSEGALQGVQYF. Full variable domain (remainder filled in from reference TRBV2 and TRBJ2-3): EPEVTQTPSHQVTQMGQEVILRCVPISNHLYFYWYRQILGQKVEFLVSFYNNEISEKSEIFDDQFSVERPDGSNFTLKIRSTKLEDSAMYFCASSEGALQGVQYFGPGTRLTVL.

The V gene is TRBV28, the J gene TRBJ2-7; 7 nucleotides align to TRBD2. CDR3 length equals 19 residues. The germline gives CDR1 MDHEN, CDR2 SYDVKM. J gave up 3 bases and V 1 base, and 18 bases lay outside the gene matches. The CDR3 loop is CASSLFLAVDVWVNYEQYF. In DNA, the CDR3 is TGTGCCAGCAGTTTATTTCTAGCGGTAGACGTTTGGGTCAACTACGAGCAGTACTTC.

The chain couples TRBV5-1 to TRBJ2-3, with TRBD1 as a possible D gene (5 bases). Trimming removed 0 bases from V and 4 bases from J, with 12 bases in between. The CDR3 covers 15 residues. Germline V gene sequence: CDR1 SGHRS, CDR2 YFSETQ. The CDR3 coding sequence is TGCGCCAGCAGCTTGGGCGACTTAGGGGCAGATACGCAGTATTTT. Translating it yields CASSLGDLGADTQYF.

This clonotype was counted between two and nine times. The J gene is TRBJ2-7, the V gene TRBV7-8; D might be TRBD1 (6 bases). This CDR3 comprises 16 residues. V shed 5 bases and J shed 3 bases, with 20 bases lying between them. Germline V gives CDR1 SGHVS, CDR2 FQNEAQ. DNA for the CDR3: TGTGCCAGCAGCGGCGGCAGGGACAAGACTTTCTACGAGCAGTACTTC. Translation gives CASSGGRDKTFYEQYF. The full variable domain, in which reference TRBV7-8 and TRBJ2-7 provide the parts outside the CDR3, is GAGVSQSPRYKVAKRGQDVALRCDPISGHVSLFWYQQALGQGPEFLTYFQNEAQLDKSGLPSDRFFAERPEGSVSTLKIQRTQQEDSAVYLCASSGGRDKTFYEQYFGPGTRLTVT.

The chain links TRBV11-2 to TRBJ2-3, with D perhaps being TRBD1 or TRBD2 (5 bases each). CDR3 length: 15 amino acids. V was cut by 6 bases and J by 4 bases, with 17 bases left in between. Germline assignment: CDR1 SGHAT and CDR2 FQNNGV. CDR3 region: CASRPVKGRADTQYF. DNA of the CDR3: TGTGCCAGCAGGCCCGTTAAGGGGCGGGCAGATACGCAGTATTTT.

The CDR3 spells CASTGSNSNQPQHF. The CDR3 nucleotides read TGTGCCAGCACCGGCAGCAATAGCAATCAGCCCCAGCATTTT. The chain employs TRBV6-2 or TRBV6-3 and TRBJ1-5; D unresolved. V was trimmed by 7 bases and J by 0 bases, leaving 10 bases between them. CDR1 is MNHEY, CDR2 SVGEGT, per germline. CDR3 size: 14 residues.

The chain joins TRBV20-1 to TRBJ2-7; D not certain. Germline lookup yields CDR1 DFQATT and CDR2 SNEGSKA (reference sequence). Trimming removed 1 base at V and 3 bases at J, with 10 bases between. This CDR3 spans 13 amino acids. The CDR3 nucleotides are TGCAGTGCTAGAGGAAGAGGATACTACGAGCAGTACTTC. This gives the protein CSARGRGYYEQYF.

The J gene is TRBJ2-5, the V gene TRBV15; tentatively, D is TRBD1 (5 bases). The CDR3 has 13 amino acids. Germline V gene sequence: CDR1 LNHNV, CDR2 YYDKDF (reference sequence). Trimming removed 4 bases from V and 3 bases from J, with 9 bases in between. This CDR3 reads CATSIGQKETQYF. The CDR3 region has the DNA TGTGCCACCAGCATCGGACAAAAAGAGACCCAGTACTTC.